Sequencing of this TCR beta chain was carried out in a study of OX40 agonist ivuxolimab in advanced cancers. Germline loops: CDR1 SEHNR, CDR2 FQNEAQ (reference sequence). The V end was cut by 5 bases, the J end by 4 bases, with 14 bases between. The CDR3 spans 14 residues. Collection of blood occurred at baseline, at cycle 4 day 1, and at cycle 7 day 1. Clones were read by immunoSEQ multiplex PCR, and TCRdb kept only the in-frame ones, dropping some. The sample holds roughly 110,000 clones; 85% to 95% are singletons and the top ten take roughly 1.1%. The J gene is TRBJ1-1, the V gene TRBV7-9; D unresolved. This clonotype was obtained from an adult with an advanced solid tumor such as melanoma, head and neck, liver or kidney cancer. Specimen: CD4+ or CD8+ T cells sorted from blood, collected in a trial of the OX40 agonist ivuxolimab. The chain's CDR3 is CASSPSGVATEAFF. The CDR3 DNA is TGTGCCAGCAGCCCCTCCGGGGTTGCCACTGAAGCTTTCTTT.